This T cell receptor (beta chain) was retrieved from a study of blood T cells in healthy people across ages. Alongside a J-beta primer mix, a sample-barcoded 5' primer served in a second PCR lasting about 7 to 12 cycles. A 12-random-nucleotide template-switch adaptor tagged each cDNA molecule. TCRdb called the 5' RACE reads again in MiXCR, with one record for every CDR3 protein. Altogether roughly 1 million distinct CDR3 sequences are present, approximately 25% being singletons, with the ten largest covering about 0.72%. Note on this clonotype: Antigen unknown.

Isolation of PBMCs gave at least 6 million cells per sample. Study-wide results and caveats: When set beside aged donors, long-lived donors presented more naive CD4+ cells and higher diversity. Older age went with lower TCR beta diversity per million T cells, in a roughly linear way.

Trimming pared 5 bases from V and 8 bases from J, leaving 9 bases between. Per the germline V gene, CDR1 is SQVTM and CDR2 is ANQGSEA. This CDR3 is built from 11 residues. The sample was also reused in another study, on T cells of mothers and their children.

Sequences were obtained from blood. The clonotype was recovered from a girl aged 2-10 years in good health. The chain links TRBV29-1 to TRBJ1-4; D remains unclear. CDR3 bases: TGCAGCGTTCAGGTCGGGGAAAAACTGTTTTTT. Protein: CSVQVGEKLFF.